The 25 T cell receptor beta chains in this list originate from one sample, sequenced in a study of identical twins. Via MiXCR, TCRdb re-called the 5' RACE reads, giving one row per CDR3 protein. The table records hundreds of thousands of distinct CDR3 sequences, 9% to 15% of them present only once. These sequences were also reported in another study, on yellow fever vaccine responses in identical twins.

Sequencing was performed on CD8+ T cells sorted from blood. Receptors originate from a woman between 18 and 29 years old in good health.

This clonotype was recorded many times. The chain links TRBV10-3 to TRBJ2-1; TRBD1 matches at 12 bases. Germline values: CDR1 ENHRY, CDR2 SYGVKD. V shed 6 bases and J 0 bases; nucleotides not matched to a gene: 9. CDR3 length: 18 residues. CDR3 in amino acids: CAIRDRDRGPSSYNEQFF. DNA of the CDR3: TGTGCCATCAGGGACCGGGACAGGGGGCCCTCCTCCTACAATGAGCAGTTCTTC.

This clonotype was seen repeatedly, ten times or more. The chain carries TRBV5-5 and TRBJ2-5; 9 positions match TRBD1. Germline-derived CDR1 and CDR2 are SGHKS and YYEKEE (reference sequence). V gave up 4 bases and J gave up 5 bases; unmatched junction bases: 12. The CDR3 is made up of 16 amino acids. CDR3 sequence (DNA): TGTGCCAGCAGCACCCACCGGGACAGGGTGAGGGAGACCCAGTACTTC. As protein: CASSTHRDRVRETQYF.

This rearrangement joins TRBV5-1 to TRBJ2-2; 8 bases map to TRBD1. CDR3 size: 14 residues. V lost 4 bases and J lost 6; bases outside the gene matches: 5. Per the germline V gene, CDR1 is SGHRS and CDR2 is YFSETQ. The CDR3 DNA sequence: TGCGCCAGCAGCGCGACAGGGGTCCCCGGGGAGCTGTTTTTT. Its translation is CASSATGVPGELFF.

For the CDR3, the DNA is TGCAGTGCTCTCACATACAGGGGGGTTAGGAATTCACCCCTCCACTTT. It encodes CSALTYRGVRNSPLHF. The rearrangement joins TRBV20-1 to TRBJ1-6; 8 bases are shared with TRBD1. Per the germline V gene, CDR1 is DFQATT and CDR2 is SNEGSKA (reference sequence). This CDR3 region has 16 residues. The J segment lost 7 bases and the V segment lost 5 bases, leaving 13 bases of the junction unmatched.

This clonotype was recorded a few times. CDR3 sequence: CASSLQQGYEQYF. The CDR3 DNA sequence: TGTGCCAGCAGCCTGCAACAGGGCTACGAGCAGTACTTC. The chain couples TRBV7-8 to TRBJ2-7; tentative D call: TRBD1 (6 bases). V dropped 5 bases and J dropped 3 bases, with 11 bases sitting between them. Germline values: CDR1 SGHVS, CDR2 FQNEAQ. This CDR3 spans 13 amino acids.

This clonotype occurred many times. This chain uses TRBV20-1 with TRBJ2-7, with no clear D. This CDR3 is built from 14 residues. Trimming took 1 base from V and 1 from J, leaving 11 bases between them. Per the germline V gene, CDR1 is DFQATT and CDR2 is SNEGSKA (reference sequence). The CDR3 coding sequence is TGCAGTGCTAGAGGGTGGACGTCTTCCTACGAGCAGTACTTC. Translation gives CSARGWTSSYEQYF.

V is TRBV4-1 and J is TRBJ2-2; no clear D. Deletions cut 3 bases from V and 3 bases from J, with 8 bases between. This CDR3 has 14 residues. Germline loops: CDR1 MGHRA, CDR2 YSYEKL. CDR3 amino acids: CASSQGPYTGELFF. CDR3 coding DNA: TGCGCCAGCAGCCAGGGCCCGTACACCGGGGAGCTGTTTTTT.

The genes are TRBV7-6 and TRBJ1-1; D not resolved. This CDR3 is built from 13 residues. Germline assignment: CDR1 SGHVS and CDR2 FNYEAQ. V was shortened by 5 bases and J by 2 bases, with 9 bases between the two germline ends. The CDR3 protein is CASSRVDNTEAFF. CDR3 sequence (DNA): TGTGCCAGCAGCCGAGTGGACAACACTGAAGCTTTCTTT.

The chain employs TRBV14 and TRBJ2-7; 9 nucleotides match TRBD1. This CDR3 contains 17 residues. Trimming cost V 0 bases and J 0 bases; bases outside gene matches: 6. Germline CDR1 SGHDN, CDR2 FVKESK. DNA of the CDR3: TGTGCCAGCAGCCAAGAGGCCGGGACAGGGTTCTCCTACGAGCAGTACTTC. It is translated as CASSQEAGTGFSYEQYF.

This clonotype was counted only a few times. The chain employs TRBV11-2 and TRBJ2-3; D is undetermined. The CDR3 sequence is 14 residues long. The V gene lost 6 bases and the J gene lost 1 base, with 11 bases spanning the gap. The V gene's germline CDR1 is SGHAT and CDR2 FQNNGV. The CDR3 coding sequence is TGTGCCAGCAGTTTTCCCGCGGGCACAGATACGCAGTATTTT. Translation: CASSFPAGTDTQYF.

This clonotype was recorded a few times. Since no conserved phenylalanine or tryptophan closes the CDR3, a read error is the likely cause. No DNA is shown, since the ends of the CDR3 on it are uncertain; the CDR3 is the one TCRdb lists. The chain recombines TRBV3-1 with TRBJ2-1. Looked up from germline, CDR1 is LGHDT and CDR2 is YNNKEL (reference sequence). The CDR3 spans 11 amino acids, including both terminal residues. The CDR3 reads CASSQDERFRL.

This clonotype was observed a handful of times. The V call is TRBV28, the J call TRBJ2-1; possible D gene TRBD1, 6 bases. V lost 5 bases and J 6 bases, leaving 17 bases between the germline ends. The CDR3 totals 15 residues. Germline V gene sequence: CDR1 MDHEN, CDR2 SYDVKM. CDR3 nucleotide sequence: TGTGCCAGCAGTCGTCCAGGGGCGGGCGTCAATGAGCAGTTCTTC. Translation: CASSRPGAGVNEQFF.

This clonotype has only a few counts. The rearrangement joins TRBV3-1 to TRBJ1-4; D remains ambiguous. With 0 bases removed from V and 0 bases from J, the gap between germline ends came to 14 bases. The CDR3 covers 18 residues. Germline V gene sequence: CDR1 LGHDT, CDR2 YNNKEL (reference sequence). Here the CDR3 reads CASSQEDYWAATNEKLFF. DNA for the CDR3: TGTGCCAGCAGCCAAGAGGATTACTGGGCGGCAACTAATGAAAAACTGTTTTTT.

The chain employs TRBV9 and TRBJ2-3; TRBD1 is a possible D gene (5 bases). Trimming took 3 bases from V and 0 from J, leaving 11 bases between them. This CDR3 comprises 15 residues. Germline V lookup: CDR1 SGDLS, CDR2 YYNGEE. CDR3 sequence (DNA): TGTGCCAGCAGCGAGCAGGGCCAGAGCACAGATACGCAGTATTTT. This encodes CASSEQGQSTDTQYF.

The gene calls are TRBV20-1 and TRBJ1-2; 9 bases are shared with TRBD1. V gave up 4 bases and J gave up 6 bases; unmatched junction bases: 12. This CDR3 contains 15 residues. The V gene's germline CDR1 is DFQATT and CDR2 SNEGSKA (reference sequence). The DNA for the CDR3 is TGCAGTGCTACCGCCCCATCCGGGACAGGGAATGGCTACACCTTC. Translation gives CSATAPSGTGNGYTF.

The gene calls are TRBV9 and TRBJ2-5; 7 positions match TRBD2. CDR1 is SGDLS and CDR2 is YYNGEE in the germline V gene. The V gene end was trimmed by 6 bases and the J gene end by 2 bases; junction bases not matched to a gene: 7. This CDR3 has 14 residues. The CDR3 sequence is CASTRSGTQETQYF. CDR3 in DNA: TGTGCCAGCACGAGGAGCGGGACGCAAGAGACCCAGTACTTC.

The chain combines TRBV4-2 with TRBJ1-6, with D uncertain. There are 13 residues in the CDR3. Germline V gene data show CDR1 as LGHNA and CDR2 as YNFKEQ. Between the trimmed V and J ends, which lost 0 bases and 11 bases, there was a span of 8 bases. The CDR3 protein is CASSQERGTPLHF. The CDR3 DNA follows: TGTGCCAGCAGCCAAGAAAGAGGGACACCCCTCCACTTT.

The sample holds a few counts of this clonotype. The chain uses TRBV6-2 or TRBV6-3 and TRBJ2-5, with 9 bases matching TRBD1. Looked up from germline, CDR1 is MNHEY and CDR2 is SVGEGT. V gave up 6 bases and J gave up 5 bases; unmatched junction bases: 13. CDR3 size: 16 residues. As DNA, the CDR3 is TGTGCCAGCAGCCTGTCATACAGGGGGCCGTGGGAGACCCAGTACTTC. Translation gives CASSLSYRGPWETQYF.

This clonotype has a handful of counts. The J gene is TRBJ1-1, the V gene TRBV2, with D possibly TRBD1 on 5 matching bases. Deletions cut 7 bases from V and 4 bases from J, with 13 bases between. In germline, CDR1 is SNHLY, CDR2 FYNNEI. The CDR3 totals 13 residues. The CDR3 DNA reads TGTGCCAGCATGTTGTCAGGGCTCACTGAAGCTTTCTTT. It specifies CASMLSGLTEAFF. The full variable domain, with the rest looked up from reference TRBV2 and TRBJ1-1, is EPEVTQTPSHQVTQMGQEVILRCVPISNHLYFYWYRQILGQKVEFLVSFYNNEISEKSEIFDDQFSVERPDGSNFTLKIRSTKLEDSAMYFCASMLSGLTEAFFGQGTRLTVV.

This clonotype has a handful of counts. J is TRBJ2-7 and V is TRBV4-1; 7 bases are shared with TRBD1. After removal of 1 base from V and 5 bases from J, the junction contained 5 bases not matched to a gene. This CDR3 is 14 amino acids long. Germline CDR1 and CDR2: MGHRA and YSYEKL. The CDR3: CASSQAWQGDEQYF. CDR3 in DNA: TGCGCCAGCAGCCAAGCCTGGCAGGGGGACGAGCAGTACTTC.

About this clonotype: Relative to the germline gene, one junction end is altered; a read error may explain this. V usage is TRBV4-1 and J usage is TRBJ2-7; no definite D call. Per the germline V gene, CDR1 is MGHRA and CDR2 is YSYEKL. The CDR3 has 15 amino acids. The CDR3 DNA sequence: TGCGACAGCAGCCAAGAGTCGGACCTATTCTACGAGCAGTACTTC. Protein sequence: CDSSQESDLFYEQYF.

The V and J genes are TRBV19 and TRBJ2-7; D is possibly TRBD2 (5 bases). Germline assignment: CDR1 LNHDA and CDR2 SQIVND (reference sequence). Trimming stripped 5 bases from V and 4 bases from J, with 15 bases between. The CDR3 has 14 residues. For the CDR3, the DNA is TGTGCCAGTAGTCCCGGACTTTCGCAGTACGAGCAGTACTTC. Residues: CASSPGLSQYEQYF.

V and J are TRBV20-1 and TRBJ2-5, with 8 bases fitting TRBD1. This CDR3 comprises 14 residues. The germline V gene has CDR1 DFQATT and CDR2 SNEGSKA (reference sequence). After removal of 2 bases from V and 5 bases from J, the junction contained 7 bases not matched to a gene. The CDR3 sequence is CSARWSGGVETQYF. CDR3 DNA sequence: TGCAGTGCTAGATGGTCAGGGGGCGTGGAGACCCAGTACTTC.

V is TRBV5-6 and J is TRBJ1-1, with no clear D. Trimming took off 0 bases at V and 1 base at J, with 13 bases between the two ends. This CDR3 region has 16 residues. Looked up from germline, CDR1 is SGHDT and CDR2 is YYEEEE. CDR3 sequence: CASSLAGWQRNTEAFF. CDR3 coding DNA: TGTGCCAGCAGCTTGGCGGGCTGGCAGAGGAACACTGAAGCTTTCTTT. Together with reference TRBV5-6 and TRBJ1-1, the CDR3 gives the full variable domain: DAGVTQSPTHLIKTRGQQVTLRCSPKSGHDTVSWYQQALGQGPQFIFQYYEEEERQRGNFPDRFSGHQFPNYSSELNVNALLLGDSALYLCASSLAGWQRNTEAFFGQGTRLTVV.

The sample holds many counts of this clonotype. The V gene is TRBV25-1, the J gene TRBJ2-5; D is unclear. The CDR3 has 13 residues. Germline values: CDR1 MGHDK, CDR2 SYGVNS. Trimming stripped 1 base from V and 3 bases from J, with 6 bases between. Here the CDR3 DNA reads TGTGCCAGCAGTGAATTAGGGAAAGAGACCCAGTACTTC. Translation gives CASSELGKETQYF.